The 26 T cell receptor beta chains reported below all come from one sample, sequenced in a study of response to subunit inactivated influenza vaccine listed by TCRdb under 2018. To prepare the library, RT-PCR was applied. Instrument on record: Illumina HiSeq 2500. TCRdb applied fastp at Q25 and MiXCR to the public reads, then kept only in-frame beta chains. Duplicate CDR3 protein sequences are folded into a single record with the most common DNA and genes. Present in this sample are fewer than 800,000 distinct CDR3 sequences, approximately 14% of which were seen just once. The leading ten clones occupy roughly 12% of the sample. The sequencing used PBMCs from blood, collected 11 to 12 days after vaccination. Source of these receptors: a middle-aged man who received an inactivated influenza vaccine. Donor details come from another sample of the same person, matched by shared clones.

The chain uses TRBV6-5 and TRBJ2-1; 8 bases are a match to TRBD2. CDR1 is MNHEY, CDR2 SVGAGI, per germline. This CDR3 spans 17 amino acids. The junction had 8 bases not matched to a gene; V was cut back by 2 bases and J by 2 bases. CDR3 sequence: CASSYPTLAGTYNEQFF. CDR3 nucleotide sequence: TGTGCCAGCAGTTACCCGACGTTAGCGGGAACCTACAATGAGCAGTTCTTC.

This clonotype was seen more than once but under ten times. The chain joins TRBV29-1 to TRBJ2-1; no firm D call. Germline V lookup: CDR1 SQVTM, CDR2 ANQGSEA. CDR3 length equals 11 residues. V gave up 4 bases and J gave up 9 bases, with 10 bases separating them. CDR3 region: CSVVPLGEQFF. In DNA, the CDR3 is TGCAGCGTTGTCCCTTTAGGTGAGCAGTTCTTC.

The gene calls are TRBV4-1 and TRBJ2-1, with a tentative D call TRBD1 (5 bases). Germline CDR1 and CDR2: MGHRA and YSYEKL. V was pared by 1 base and J by 8 bases, with 21 bases between. The length of the CDR3 is 17 residues. For the CDR3, the DNA is TGCGCCAGCAGCCAAGCGCCCCGACGGAGTCTAGGGGATGAGCAGTTCTTC. It is translated as CASSQAPRRSLGDEQFF.

As for this clonotype: At one boundary the junction diverges from the germline segment, which might be a read error. The rearrangement uses TRBV9 and TRBJ2-2; no clear D. This CDR3 comprises 14 residues. Germline CDR1 reads SGDLS; CDR2 reads YYNGEE. The CDR3 sequence: CASSVEVNIGELFF. The CDR3 DNA reads as TGTGCCAGCAGCGTAGAAGTAAACATCGGGGAGCTGTTTTTT.

Only a few counts were recorded for this clonotype. The chain employs TRBV29-1 and TRBJ2-5; TRBD2 matches 9 bases. The CDR3 is 15 amino acids. The trim removed 6 bases at V and 0 bases at J, leaving 8 bases unmatched. The V gene's germline CDR1 is SQVTM and CDR2 ANQGSEA. The CDR3 protein is CSVRTSGGYQETQYF. CDR3 DNA sequence: TGCAGCGTCCGGACCAGCGGGGGGTACCAAGAGACCCAGTACTTC.

In this sample, this clonotype turned up a few times. The genes are TRBV7-9 and TRBJ1-5, with a tentative D call TRBD1 (5 bases). Germline values: CDR1 SEHNR, CDR2 FQNEAQ (reference sequence). This CDR3 is 15 amino acids long. Trimming pared 1 base from V and 2 bases from J, leaving 9 bases between. CDR3 DNA sequence: TGTGCCAGCAGCTTAGACGGGGCTGGCAATCAGCCCCAGCATTTT. It specifies CASSLDGAGNQPQHF.

This clonotype has only a few counts. The V and J genes are TRBV5-4 and TRBJ1-1; D gene uncertain. Trimming left V 3 bases short and J 11 bases short, with 20 bases between. The CDR3 loop spans 14 amino acids. CDR1 is SGHNT, CDR2 YYREEE, per germline (reference sequence). In nucleotides, the CDR3 is TGTGCCAGCAGCTATTTGTCGAGCACCAACCAGGCTTTCTTT. It is translated as CASSYLSSTNQAFF. The whole variable domain, filled in from reference TRBV5-4 and TRBJ1-1, reads ETGVTQSPTHLIKTRGQQVTLRCSSQSGHNTVSWYQQALGQGPQFIFQYYREEENGRGNFPPRFSGLQFPNYSSELNVNALELDDSALYLCASSYLSSTNQAFFGQGTRLTVV.

Here the CDR3 reads CASRTRDNEQFF. DNA of the CDR3: TGTGCCAGCAGAACCCGAGACAATGAGCAGTTCTTC. The chain links TRBV12-3 or TRBV12-4 to TRBJ2-1; D not certain. Trimming left V 6 bases short and J 5 bases short, with 8 bases between. The CDR3 runs to 12 residues.

This clonotype came up once. The chain links TRBV10-3 to TRBJ2-5, with 7 nucleotides matching TRBD2. Germline-derived CDR1 and CDR2 are ENHRY and SYGVKD. CDR3 length: 14 residues. V lost 0 bases and J lost 4; bases outside the gene matches: 2. The DNA of the CDR3 is TGTGCCATCAGTGAGTCCCAGCGGGGAGAGACCCAGTACTTC. This encodes CAISESQRGETQYF.

This clonotype was seen only a few times. V and J are TRBV7-2 and TRBJ2-3, with a weak D call TRBD2 (6 bases). Germline CDR1 reads SGHTA; CDR2 reads FQGNSA. The V and J ends lost 5 bases and 4 bases respectively, with 19 bases between them. This CDR3 has 16 residues. The CDR3 protein is CASSRIRLVQSDTQYF. The DNA for the CDR3 is TGTGCCAGCAGCCGGATCCGACTAGTTCAATCAGATACGCAGTATTTT. The complete variable domain, with remaining parts taken from reference TRBV7-2 and TRBJ2-3, reads GAGVSQSPSNKVTEKGKDVELRCDPISGHTALYWYRQSLGQGLEFLIYFQGNSAPDKSGLPSDRFSAERTGGSVSTLTIQRTQQEDSAVYLCASSRIRLVQSDTQYFGPGTRLTVL.

This chain uses TRBV6-2 or TRBV6-3 with TRBJ2-6, with D unclear. V was cut by 6 bases and J by 2 bases, with 11 bases left in between. Germline V gene sequence: CDR1 MNHEY, CDR2 SVGEGT. This CDR3 spans 15 amino acids. The CDR3 nucleotides are TGTGCCAGCAGAGAAACCCTGGCTGGGGCCAACGTCCTGACTTTC. Its translation is CASRETLAGANVLTF.

This clonotype was counted a few times. The V call is TRBV20-1, the J call TRBJ2-3, with a tentative D call TRBD2 (6 bases). The CDR3 spans 13 residues. Germline V gene lookup returns CDR1 DFQATT and CDR2 SNEGSKA (reference sequence). Trimming took off 3 bases at V and 3 bases at J, with 10 bases between the two ends. The CDR3 sequence: CSARTGVTDTQYF. CDR3 nucleotide sequence: TGCAGTGCTAGGACGGGAGTTACAGATACGCAGTATTTT.

This clonotype has only a few counts. The rearrangement links TRBV6-5 to TRBJ2-7; 8 bases line up with TRBD1. Germline CDR1 and CDR2: MNHEY and SVGAGI. V lost 1 base to trimming and J lost 5 bases; unmatched junction nucleotides: 7. The CDR3 has 15 residues. CDR3 region: CASSYFNRGIDEQYF. CDR3 DNA sequence: TGTGCCAGCAGTTACTTTAACAGGGGGATCGACGAGCAGTACTTC.

V and J are TRBV15 and TRBJ2-5; 7 nucleotides line up with TRBD1. Per the germline V gene, CDR1 is LNHNV and CDR2 is YYDKDF (reference sequence). The CDR3 sequence is 17 residues long. The junction had 12 bases not matched to a gene; V was cut back by 3 bases and J by 2 bases. The CDR3 DNA follows: TGTGCCACCAGCAGGGCGCCGGGACCCAGGGGGCAAGAGACCCAGTACTTC. Its protein product is CATSRAPGPRGQETQYF.

The chain joins TRBV6-2 or TRBV6-3 to TRBJ2-5; 7 nucleotides line up with TRBD1. CDR1 and CDR2 from the germline V gene are MNHEY and SVGEGT. J lost 2 bases, V lost 6 bases, and 6 bases had no gene match. The CDR3 totals 14 residues. CDR3 nucleotides: TGTGCCAGCAGAACGACAGGGCGGCAAGAGACCCAGTACTTC. Its protein product is CASRTTGRQETQYF.

The V and J genes are TRBV3-1 and TRBJ2-7, with 9 bases identical to TRBD2. The CDR3 is 15 residues long. The V and J ends lost 3 bases and 6 bases, in that order; junction bases with no gene match: 9. The germline CDR1 and CDR2 sequences are LGHDT and YNNKEL (reference sequence). Here the CDR3 reads CASSQGISGSFEQYF. In DNA, the CDR3 is TGTGCCAGCAGCCAGGGCATTAGCGGGAGTTTCGAGCAGTACTTC.

This clonotype was found once. CDR3 sequence (DNA): TGTGCCAGCAGGGACTGGACAGGGGGAGAGCAGTACTTC. Its translation: CASRDWTGGEQYF. V gene TRBV6-2 or TRBV6-3 combines with J gene TRBJ2-7; 10 bases map to TRBD1. Germline assignment: CDR1 MNHEY and CDR2 SVGEGT. V shed 6 bases and J 7 bases; nucleotides not matched to a gene: 6. This CDR3 contains 13 residues.

In its sample, this clonotype was seen a few times. The junction differs from germline at one of its ends, possibly a read error. Here the CDR3 reads CASSLNRLANLVF. In DNA, the CDR3 is TGTGCCAGCAGCTTAAATCGACTAGCTAATTTGGTCTTC. J is TRBJ2-1 and V is TRBV7-2, with 7 bases matching TRBD2. From germline, CDR1 is SGHTA and CDR2 FQGNSA. The CDR3 is 13 amino acids.

The chain employs TRBV18 and TRBJ2-1, with D hard to call. CDR1 and CDR2 (germline): KGHSH, LQKENI. V was trimmed by 4 bases and J by 8 bases, leaving 18 bases between them. CDR3 length equals 15 residues. Written as DNA, the CDR3 is TGTGCCAGCTCACTGAATTCAGGTGTGTTCGATGAGCAGTTCTTC. Amino acid sequence: CASSLNSGVFDEQFF.

The rearrangement joins TRBV4-1 to TRBJ1-2; D possibly corresponds to TRBD1 (5 bases). Germline V gives CDR1 MGHRA, CDR2 YSYEKL. Trimming removed 4 bases at V and 3 bases at J, with 12 bases between. CDR3 length equals 14 residues. The CDR3 spells CASSRDGSYYGYTF. The DNA of the CDR3 is TGCGCCAGCAGCCGGGACGGGTCCTACTATGGCTACACCTTC.

This clonotype was counted only a few times. The CDR3 protein is CASSLDLVSGEKLFF. Written as DNA, the CDR3 is TGTGCCAGCAGTTTAGATCTAGTCTCAGGTGAAAAACTGTTTTTT. The chain employs TRBV12-3 or TRBV12-4 and TRBJ1-4; D gene ambiguous. V gave up 1 base and J gave up 7 bases, with 13 bases separating them. The CDR3 consists of 15 residues.

This clonotype was detected a few times. The gene calls are TRBV6-5 and TRBJ1-6; no clear D. The V end lost 0 bases, the J end lost 7 bases, and 1 base lay between the germline ends. The germline gives CDR1 MNHEY, CDR2 SVGAGI. This CDR3 is 12 amino acids long. The CDR3 DNA follows: TGTGCCAGCAGTTACTCGAATTCACCCCTCCACTTT. It encodes CASSYSNSPLHF.

CDR3 nucleotides: TGTGCCAGCAGTGTCAGCCGGGGGCTATGGTATGAGCAGTTCTTC. Translation: CASSVSRGLWYEQFF. The chain couples TRBV6-1 to TRBJ2-1; D may correspond to TRBD1 or TRBD2 (6 bases each). The CDR3 totals 15 residues. The ends were cut back, 4 bases at V and 8 bases at J, with 18 bases in the middle. Germline V gives CDR1 MNHNS, CDR2 SASEGT.

The table lists this clonotype with many counts. The rearrangement uses TRBV20-1 and TRBJ2-7; TRBD2 matches at 8 bases. CDR3 length: 13 residues. CDR1 is DFQATT, CDR2 SNEGSKA, per germline (reference sequence). CDR3 bases: TGCGGCTCCTGGGTAGCGGGATCCTACGAGCAGTACTTC. It is translated as CGSWVAGSYEQYF.

The rearrangement links TRBV9 to TRBJ2-7; D unresolved. CDR3 size: 15 residues. Looked up from germline, CDR1 is SGDLS and CDR2 is YYNGEE. Trimming stripped 4 bases from V and 0 bases from J, with 14 bases between. The CDR3 coding sequence is TGTGCCAGCAGCCCCGGTTGGGCGAGCTCCTACGAGCAGTACTTC. This gives the protein CASSPGWASSYEQYF.

The rearrangement links TRBV5-1 to TRBJ2-1; D is unresolved. Germline assignment: CDR1 SGHRS and CDR2 YFSETQ. The CDR3 extends over 13 amino acids. Deletions cut 0 bases from V and 10 bases from J, with 11 bases between. CDR3 in DNA: TGCGCCAGCAGCTTGGAGAGGCGAAGGGAGCAGTTCTTC. Translated, it gives CASSLERRREQFF.